The T cell receptor (beta chain) under discussion was sequenced for a study of T cell responses to AZD1222 COVID-19 vaccine. Whole-study findings and limits: Researchers report vaccine-associated CD4 TCRs spanning spike, with dominance at 160-218 and 743-854. White British people made up most donors, females outnumbered males, and clonal diversity was possibly underestimated.

The table came from immunoSEQ multiplex PCR; TCRdb's copy has only in-frame clones and leaves some out. The repertoire includes 80,000 to 95,000 clones, about 90% of them detected once, and 5% to 5.5% sits in the top ten. Regarding this clone: The antigen is not known.

The V gene end was trimmed by 3 bases and the J gene end by 5 bases; junction bases not matched to a gene: 3. Germline assignment: CDR1 KGHSH and CDR2 LQKENI. The CDR3 extends over 13 amino acids. The genes are TRBV18 and TRBJ2-7; 8 bases map to TRBD2. Here the sequenced sample was peripheral blood, taken on day 0 of AZD1222 vaccination. The clonotype comes from an adult in good health. CDR3 sequence reads: CASSPRGENEQYF. The CDR3 bases are TGTGCCAGCTCACCGCGGGGGGAGAACGAGCAGTACTTC.